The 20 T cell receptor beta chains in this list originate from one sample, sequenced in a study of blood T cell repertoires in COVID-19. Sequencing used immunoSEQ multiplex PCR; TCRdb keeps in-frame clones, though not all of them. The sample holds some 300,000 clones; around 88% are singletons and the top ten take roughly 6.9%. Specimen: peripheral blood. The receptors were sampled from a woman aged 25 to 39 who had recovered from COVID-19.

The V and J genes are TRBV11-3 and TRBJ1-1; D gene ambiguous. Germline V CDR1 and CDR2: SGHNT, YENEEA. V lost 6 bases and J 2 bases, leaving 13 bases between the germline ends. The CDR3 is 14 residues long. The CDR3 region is CASRGLPFNTEAFF. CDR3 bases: TGTGCCAGCAGAGGACTGCCGTTTAACACTGAAGCTTTCTTT.

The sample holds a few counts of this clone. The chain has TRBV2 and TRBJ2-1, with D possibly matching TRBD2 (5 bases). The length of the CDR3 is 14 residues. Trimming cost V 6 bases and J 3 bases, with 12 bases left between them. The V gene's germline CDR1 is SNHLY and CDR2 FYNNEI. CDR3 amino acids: CASRPRGSYNEQFF. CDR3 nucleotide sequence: TGTGCCAGCAGGCCCCGGGGAAGCTACAATGAGCAGTTCTTC.

The CDR3 spells CASSLAAGVSYGYTF. CDR3 DNA: TGCGCCAGCAGCTTGGCAGCAGGGGTGAGCTATGGCTACACCTTC. The chain has TRBV5-1 and TRBJ1-2; D might be TRBD1 (6 bases). Germline CDR1 is SGHRS and CDR2 is YFSETQ. Trimming removed 0 bases from V and 4 bases from J, with 13 bases in between. The CDR3 extends over 15 amino acids.

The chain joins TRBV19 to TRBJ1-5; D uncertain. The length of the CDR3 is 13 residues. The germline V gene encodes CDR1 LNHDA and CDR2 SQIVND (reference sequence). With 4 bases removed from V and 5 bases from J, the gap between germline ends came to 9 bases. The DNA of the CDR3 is TGTGCCAGTAGTAAGCAGGCTGATCAGCCCCAGCATTTT. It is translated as CASSKQADQPQHF.

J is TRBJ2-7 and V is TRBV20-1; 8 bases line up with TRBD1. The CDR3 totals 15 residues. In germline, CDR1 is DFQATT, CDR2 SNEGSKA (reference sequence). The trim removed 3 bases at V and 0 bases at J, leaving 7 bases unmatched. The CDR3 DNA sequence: TGCAGTGCTAGTTCCGGGACAGGTAACTCCTACGAGCAGTACTTC. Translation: CSASSGTGNSYEQYF.

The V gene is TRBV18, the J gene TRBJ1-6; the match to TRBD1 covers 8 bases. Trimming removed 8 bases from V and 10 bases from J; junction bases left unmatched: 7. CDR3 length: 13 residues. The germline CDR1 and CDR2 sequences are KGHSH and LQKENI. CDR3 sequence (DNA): TGTGCCAGCAAAGGACAGGGCCAGTCACCCCTCCACTTT. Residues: CASKGQGQSPLHF. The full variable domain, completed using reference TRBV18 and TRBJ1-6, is NAGVMQNPRHLVRRRGQEARLRCSPMKGHSHVYWYRQLPEEGLKFMVYLQKENIIDESGMPKERFSAEFPKEGPSILRIQQVVRGDSAAYFCASKGQGQSPLHFGNGTRLTVT.

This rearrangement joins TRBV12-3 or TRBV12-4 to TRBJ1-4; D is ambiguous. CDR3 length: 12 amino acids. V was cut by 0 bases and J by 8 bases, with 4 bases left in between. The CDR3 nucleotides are TGTGCCAGCAGTTTAGCGGGCGAAAAACTGTTTTTT. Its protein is CASSLAGEKLFF.

CDR3 region: CASSLLGGDADGNEQFF. The CDR3 DNA reads TGTGCCAGTAGCCTCCTGGGGGGGGACGCTGACGGCAATGAGCAGTTCTTC. This sequence joins TRBV19 and TRBJ2-1, with 7 bases aligning to TRBD2. The CDR3 consists of 17 residues. Germline V gene data show CDR1 as LNHDA and CDR2 as SQIVND (reference sequence). V shed 6 bases, J shed 6 bases, and the junction held 17 bases outside the gene matches.

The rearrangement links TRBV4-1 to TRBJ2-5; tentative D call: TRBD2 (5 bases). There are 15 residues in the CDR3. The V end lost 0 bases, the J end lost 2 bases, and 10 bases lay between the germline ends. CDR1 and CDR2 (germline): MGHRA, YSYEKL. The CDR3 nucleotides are TGCGCCAGCAGCCAAGATTTGACTACACAAGAGACCCAGTACTTC. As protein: CASSQDLTTQETQYF.

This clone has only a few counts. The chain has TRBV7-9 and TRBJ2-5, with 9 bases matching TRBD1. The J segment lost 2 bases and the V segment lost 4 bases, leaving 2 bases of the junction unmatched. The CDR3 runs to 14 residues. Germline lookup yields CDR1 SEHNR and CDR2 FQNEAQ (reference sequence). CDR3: CASSYDRGQETQYF. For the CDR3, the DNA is TGTGCCAGCAGCTATGACAGGGGGCAAGAGACCCAGTACTTC.

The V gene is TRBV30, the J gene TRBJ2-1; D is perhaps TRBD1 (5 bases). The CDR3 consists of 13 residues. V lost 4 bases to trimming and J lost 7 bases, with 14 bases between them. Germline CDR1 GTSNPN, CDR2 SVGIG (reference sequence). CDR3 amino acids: CAWIPRVVNEQFF. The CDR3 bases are TGTGCCTGGATCCCCAGGGTAGTAAATGAGCAGTTCTTC.

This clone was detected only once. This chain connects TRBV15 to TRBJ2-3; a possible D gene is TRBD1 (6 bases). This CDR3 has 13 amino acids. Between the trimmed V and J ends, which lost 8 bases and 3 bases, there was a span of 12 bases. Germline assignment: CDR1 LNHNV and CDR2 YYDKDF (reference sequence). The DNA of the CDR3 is TGTGCCACCGGCCAGGGGCCTACAGATACGCAGTATTTT. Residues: CATGQGPTDTQYF.

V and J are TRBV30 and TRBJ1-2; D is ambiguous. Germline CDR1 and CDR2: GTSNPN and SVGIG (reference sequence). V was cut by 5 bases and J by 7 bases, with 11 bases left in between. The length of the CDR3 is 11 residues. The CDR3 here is CAWEVRSGYTF. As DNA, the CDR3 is TGTGCCTGGGAAGTGCGAAGTGGCTACACCTTC.

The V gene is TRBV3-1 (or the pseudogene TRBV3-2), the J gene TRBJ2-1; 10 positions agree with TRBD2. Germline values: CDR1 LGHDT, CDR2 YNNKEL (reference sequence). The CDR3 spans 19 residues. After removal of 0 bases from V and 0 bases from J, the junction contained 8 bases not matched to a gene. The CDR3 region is CASSQDRLAGVYSYNEQFF. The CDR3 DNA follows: TGTGCCAGCAGCCAAGATAGGCTAGCGGGGGTTTACTCCTACAATGAGCAGTTCTTC.

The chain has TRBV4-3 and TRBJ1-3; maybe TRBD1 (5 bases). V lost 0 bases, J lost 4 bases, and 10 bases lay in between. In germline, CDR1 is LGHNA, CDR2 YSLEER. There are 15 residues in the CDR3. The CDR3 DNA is TGCGCCAGCAGCCAAGATCGGACATCAGGAAACACCATATATTTT. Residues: CASSQDRTSGNTIYF.

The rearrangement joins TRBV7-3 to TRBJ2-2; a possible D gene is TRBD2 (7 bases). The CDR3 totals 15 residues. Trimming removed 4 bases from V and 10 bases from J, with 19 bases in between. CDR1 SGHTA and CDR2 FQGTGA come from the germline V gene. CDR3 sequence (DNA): TGTGCCAGCAGCTCCGTGAGAGGGGGGGCGGAGGAGCTGTTTTTT. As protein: CASSSVRGGAEELFF.

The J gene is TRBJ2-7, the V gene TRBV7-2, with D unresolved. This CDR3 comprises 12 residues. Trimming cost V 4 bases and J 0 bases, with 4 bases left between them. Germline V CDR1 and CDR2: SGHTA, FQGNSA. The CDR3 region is CASSYSSYEQYF. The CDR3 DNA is TGTGCCAGCAGCTACAGCTCCTACGAGCAGTACTTC.

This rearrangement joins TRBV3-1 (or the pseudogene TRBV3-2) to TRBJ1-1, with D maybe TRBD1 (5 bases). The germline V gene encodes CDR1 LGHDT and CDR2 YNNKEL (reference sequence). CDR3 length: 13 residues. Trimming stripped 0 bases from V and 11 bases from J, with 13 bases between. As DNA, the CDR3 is TGTGCCAGCAGCCAAGATGCCGGACACAAGGCTTTCTTT. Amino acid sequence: CASSQDAGHKAFF.

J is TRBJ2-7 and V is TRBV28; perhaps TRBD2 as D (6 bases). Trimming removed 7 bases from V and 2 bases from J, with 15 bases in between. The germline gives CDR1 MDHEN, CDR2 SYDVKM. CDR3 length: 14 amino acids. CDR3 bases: TGTGCCAGCACATCCGGGACTTTTACCTACGAGCAGTACTTC. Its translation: CASTSGTFTYEQYF.

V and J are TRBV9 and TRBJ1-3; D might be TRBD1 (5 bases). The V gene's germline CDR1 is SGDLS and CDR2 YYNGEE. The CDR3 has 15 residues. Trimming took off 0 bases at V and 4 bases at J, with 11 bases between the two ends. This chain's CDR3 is CASSVEAGLGNTIYF. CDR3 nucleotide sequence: TGTGCCAGCAGCGTAGAGGCAGGGCTAGGAAACACCATATATTTT.